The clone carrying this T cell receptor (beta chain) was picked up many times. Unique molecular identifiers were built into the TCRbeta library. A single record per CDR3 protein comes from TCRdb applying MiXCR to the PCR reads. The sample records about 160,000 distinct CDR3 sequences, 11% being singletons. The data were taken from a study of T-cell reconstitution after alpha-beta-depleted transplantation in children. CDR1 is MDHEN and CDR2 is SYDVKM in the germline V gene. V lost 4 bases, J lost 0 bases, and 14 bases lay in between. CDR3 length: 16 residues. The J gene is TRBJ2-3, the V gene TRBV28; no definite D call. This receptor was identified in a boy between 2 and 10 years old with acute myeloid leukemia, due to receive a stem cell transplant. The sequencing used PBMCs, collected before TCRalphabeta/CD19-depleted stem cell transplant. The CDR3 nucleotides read TGTGCCAGCAGTTCCCCTCGGTCAACTAGCACAGATACGCAGTATTTT. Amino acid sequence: CASSSPRSTSTDTQYF.